This T cell receptor (beta chain) was documented in a study of somatic mutations in cytotoxic T cells in rheumatoid arthritis. Study information: Blood samples of around 30 ml were drawn from patients (in EDTA) right after diagnosis and before any treatment. Findings and caveats of the study: A slight TRBV07 underrepresentation in rheumatoid arthritis patients was reported without multiple-comparison adjustment. It was found that CD8+ T-cell clonality in rheumatoid arthritis patients did not differ significantly from that in age-matched healthy controls.

The CDR3 extends over 13 amino acids. From germline, CDR1 is MNHEY and CDR2 SMNVEV (reference sequence). V was trimmed by 8 bases and J by 5 bases, leaving 15 bases between them. Profiling relied on immunoSEQ multiplex PCR, and the TCRdb table lists in-frame clones only, not all of them. Here the sample spans under 20,000 clones, 80% to 90% being singletons. With respect to this clone: Its antigen remains unknown.

What was sequenced was CD8+ T cells sorted from blood. The gene calls are TRBV27 and TRBJ1-2; D ambiguous. This sequence originates from an adult with rheumatoid arthritis. The CDR3 coding sequence is TGTGCCAGCGGTGTCGGCGGGTCTTATGGCTACACCTTC. Translation: CASGVGGSYGYTF.